This T cell receptor beta chain is drawn from a study of blood T cell repertoires in COVID-19. Study information: Italy, Spain and the United States were the sources of the convalescent and acute COVID-19 samples. T cells, B-cell-depleted T cells, or PBMCs supplied cDNA or gDNA.

Germline CDR1 KGHSH, CDR2 LQKENI. Trimming took 3 bases from V and 1 from J, leaving 10 bases between them. The CDR3 covers 15 residues. Original data processing: For nucleated cells, counts were estimated from reference gene primer amplification. The data were produced by immunoSEQ multiplex PCR, yet TCRdb's version contains in-frame clones alone and is incomplete. V and J calls and clone size come straight from that table; D and trimming were deduced from the DNA. Among 52,000 or so clones listed, 86% were seen once. The sample consisted of peripheral blood. V usage is TRBV18 and J usage is TRBJ2-4; D is unresolved. The source of this sequence is a man aged 80 or over with acute or convalescent COVID-19. CDR3: CASSPKTSAKNIQYF. The CDR3 region has the DNA TGTGCCAGCTCACCTAAGACATCGGCCAAAAACATTCAGTACTTC.